This entry lists 13 T cell receptor beta chains sequenced from one sample in a study of T-cell reconstitution after alpha-beta-depleted transplantation in children. The TCRbeta library was prepared with unique molecular identifiers. TCRdb processed the PCR reads anew with MiXCR; each CDR3 protein has one entry. The table includes about 370,000 distinct CDR3 sequences, about 20% detected once. Sequenced here: PBMCs from the stem cell graft donor, sampled from the stem cell graft. Receptors were obtained from a human donor who donated a stem cell graft to a child with acute myeloid leukemia.

The chain links TRBV12-3 or TRBV12-4 to TRBJ2-6; 7 positions match TRBD1. This CDR3 comprises 16 residues. J gave up 3 bases and V 6 bases, and 8 bases lay outside the gene matches. CDR3 loop: CASSRNQGDGANVLTF. For the CDR3, the DNA is TGTGCCAGCAGCCGCAATCAGGGGGATGGGGCCAACGTCCTGACTTTC.

This clonotype showed up just a few times. The chain joins TRBV20-1 to TRBJ2-2; 8 bases agree with TRBD1. From germline, CDR1 is DFQATT and CDR2 SNEGSKA (reference sequence). Germline trimming cut 6 bases from V and 3 bases from J; bases unmatched to any gene: 12. The CDR3 contains 16 residues. This CDR3 is CSAPKGGQVDTGELFF. The CDR3 DNA reads TGCAGTGCCCCTAAGGGGGGACAGGTAGACACCGGGGAGCTGTTTTTT.

The sample holds a few counts of this clonotype. The chain links TRBV27 to TRBJ2-6; D not resolved. CDR1 is MNHEY, CDR2 SMNVEV, per germline (reference sequence). Trimming removed 7 bases from V and 0 bases from J, with 7 bases in between. CDR3 length: 14 residues. Here the CDR3 reads CASKQVSGANVLTF. The DNA for the CDR3 is TGTGCCAGCAAGCAGGTCTCTGGGGCCAACGTCCTGACTTTC.

The rearrangement uses TRBV21-1 and TRBJ1-1. TRBV21-1 is classified as a pseudogene. The CDR3 has 13 residues. The CDR3 sequence is CASRYFLNTEAFF. CDR3 in DNA: TGTGCCAGCAGATATTTCCTGAACACTGAAGCTTTCTTT.

This clonotype was seen at least ten times. The chain combines TRBV7-3 with TRBJ1-1; D may be TRBD1 (6 bases). CDR1 is SGHTA and CDR2 is FQGTGA in the germline V gene. Deletions cut 5 bases from V and 1 base from J, with 17 bases between. This CDR3 is built from 16 residues. CDR3 region: CASSQTRGGRNTEAFF. DNA for the CDR3: TGTGCCAGCAGCCAAACCCGCGGGGGCAGGAACACTGAAGCTTTCTTT.

The gene calls are TRBV20-1 and TRBJ2-7; 8 bases align to TRBD1. CDR3 length: 13 amino acids. The germline gives CDR1 DFQATT, CDR2 SNEGSKA (reference sequence). V shed 4 bases, J shed 7 bases, and the junction held 9 bases outside the gene matches. The CDR3 sequence: CSANPDRGREQYF. CDR3 sequence (DNA): TGCAGTGCTAACCCCGACAGGGGTCGGGAGCAGTACTTC.

There are many counts of this clonotype. The chain is built from TRBV6-5 and TRBJ2-2, with D possibly TRBD1 on 6 matching bases. Trimming removed 1 base at V and 0 bases at J, with 12 bases between. The CDR3 is made up of 17 amino acids. The germline V gene encodes CDR1 MNHEY and CDR2 SVGAGI. In DNA form, the CDR3 reads TGTGCCAGCAGTTACTTACGACAGGTCTCGAACACCGGGGAGCTGTTTTTT. Translating gives CASSYLRQVSNTGELFF.

The table lists this clonotype with many counts. The chain couples TRBV12-3 or TRBV12-4 to TRBJ2-1; 7 bases fit TRBD2. There are 13 residues in the CDR3. V shed 5 bases and J 9 bases; nucleotides not matched to a gene: 7. CDR3 sequence (DNA): TGTGCCAGCAGTCCCCGGGGGGACGGTGAGCAGTTCTTC. Protein sequence: CASSPRGDGEQFF.

J is TRBJ2-4 and V is TRBV6-5, with no clear D. Germline V gene data show CDR1 as MNHEY and CDR2 as SVGAGI. This CDR3 is built from 16 residues. V lost 4 bases and J lost 0, with 13 bases in between. Here the CDR3 DNA reads TGTGCCAGCAGTTTCGATTCTCTACTAGCCAAAAACATTCAGTACTTC. Its translation is CASSFDSLLAKNIQYF.

This clonotype was detected ten times or more. The chain joins TRBV29-1 to TRBJ1-1; TRBD1 is a possible D gene (6 bases). Germline V gene data show CDR1 as SQVTM and CDR2 as ANQGSEA. V lost 6 bases and J lost 0, with 8 bases in between. The CDR3 is made up of 12 amino acids. CDR3 bases: TGCAGCGTGGGACAAATGAACACTGAAGCTTTCTTT. Translation gives CSVGQMNTEAFF. Complete variable domain (other parts from reference TRBV29-1 and TRBJ1-1): SAVISQKPSRDICQRGTSLTIQCQVDSQVTMMFWYRQQPGQSLTLIATANQGSEATYESGFVIDKFPISRPNLTFSTLTVSNMSPEDSSIYLCSVGQMNTEAFFGQGTRLTVV.

On this clonotype: A far larger clone lies a single base away; this is likely a read error. The rearrangement joins TRBV12-3 or TRBV12-4 to TRBJ2-7; D is ambiguous. This CDR3 is 12 amino acids long. With 5 bases removed from V and 2 bases from J, the gap between germline ends came to 7 bases. In DNA, the CDR3 is TGTGCCAGCAGTCCCGACGCCTACGAGCAGTACTTC. Translation gives CASSPDAYEQYF.

Only a few counts were recorded for this clonotype. The J gene is TRBJ2-3, the V gene TRBV15; 7 bases agree with TRBD2. Germline V gene sequence: CDR1 LNHNV, CDR2 YYDKDF (reference sequence). This CDR3 is 20 amino acids long. With 0 bases clipped from V and 3 bases from J, the junction kept 18 bases outside the gene matches. The CDR3 region is CATSRDVASGAPWFTDTQYF. In nucleotides, the CDR3 is TGTGCCACCAGCAGAGATGTAGCTAGCGGAGCCCCCTGGTTTACAGATACGCAGTATTTT.

The chain links TRBV7-6 to TRBJ2-7; 7 bases are shared with TRBD2. The CDR3 contains 13 residues. Losses at the gene ends were 5 bases for V and 5 bases for J; bases not matched to a gene: 6. Germline V gene lookup returns CDR1 SGHVS and CDR2 FNYEAQ. The CDR3 spells CASSLGTKDEQYF. CDR3 bases: TGTGCCAGCAGCCTCGGGACTAAGGACGAGCAGTACTTC. Complete variable domain (other parts from reference TRBV7-6 and TRBJ2-7): GAGVSQSPRYKVTKRGQDVALRCDPISGHVSLYWYRQALGQGPEFLTYFNYEAQQDKSGLPNDRFSAERPEGSISTLTIQRTEQRDSAMYRCASSLGTKDEQYFGPGTRLTVT.